Listed here is a single TCR beta chain. Other DNA sequences from this sample encode an identical CDR3 as well. These data belong to a study of T cell changes during pregnancy in multiple sclerosis. The method was immunoSEQ multiplex PCR; TCRdb's version includes in-frame clones alone and lacks a portion of them. Found here are tens of thousands of clones, around 92% of them singletons; the top ten hold over 10%. This CDR3 is built from 13 residues. Germline CDR1 SGDLS, CDR2 YYNGEE. Trimming removed 2 bases from V and 0 bases from J, with 5 bases in between. Sequenced here: CD8+ T cells from peripheral blood mononuclear cells, sampled after pregnancy. The V gene is TRBV9, the J gene TRBJ1-1; D remains unclear. The origin of this receptor is a female donor with multiple sclerosis, enrolled in a pregnancy study. The CDR3 here is CASSVTVNTEAFF. The CDR3 coding sequence is TGTGCCAGCAGCGTTACAGTGAACACTGAAGCTTTCTTT.